This T cell receptor (beta chain) was recovered during a study of cytomegalovirus exposure and HLA in healthy donors. Findings and caveats of the study: Reported findings show TCR beta sequences accurately forecast HLA-A and HLA-B alleles in most subjects. Later analysis associated a missense DCLRE1C variant with TCR beta V- and J-gene trimming.

Concerning this clone itself: Its matching antigen is unknown.

Primers included in the PCR were 60 Vbeta and 13 Jbeta primers. This table comes from immunoSEQ multiplex PCR, and its TCRdb copy is limited to in-frame clones, with some not included. The table records over 150,000 clones, about four fifths of them present only once. CDR3 length equals 16 residues. Between the trimmed V and J ends, which lost 2 bases and 4 bases, there was a span of 15 bases. CDR1 is MNHEY and CDR2 is SVGAGI in the germline V gene. The genes are TRBV6-5 and TRBJ1-3; tentatively, D is TRBD1 (6 bases). Sequenced input: PBMCs. This clonotype was obtained from a girl aged 10 to 17 in good health and CMV-seropositive. The CDR3 nucleotides are TGTGCCAGCAGTTACGGGAGGGGGAGAAGCGGAAACACCATATATTTT. Translation gives CASSYGRGRSGNTIYF.